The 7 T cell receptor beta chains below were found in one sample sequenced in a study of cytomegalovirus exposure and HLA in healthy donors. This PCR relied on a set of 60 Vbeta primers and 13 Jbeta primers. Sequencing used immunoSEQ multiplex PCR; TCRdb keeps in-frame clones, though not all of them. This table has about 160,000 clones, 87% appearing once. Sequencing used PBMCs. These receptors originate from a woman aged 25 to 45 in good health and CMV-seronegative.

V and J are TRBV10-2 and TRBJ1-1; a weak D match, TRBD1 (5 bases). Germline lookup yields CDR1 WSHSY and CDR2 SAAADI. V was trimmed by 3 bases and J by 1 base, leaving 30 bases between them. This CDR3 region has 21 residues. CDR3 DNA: TGCGCCAGCAGTGACTCGGCGAGACAGCCTCGGGTGGGAACGAGGAACACTGAAGCTTTCTTT. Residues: CASSDSARQPRVGTRNTEAFF.

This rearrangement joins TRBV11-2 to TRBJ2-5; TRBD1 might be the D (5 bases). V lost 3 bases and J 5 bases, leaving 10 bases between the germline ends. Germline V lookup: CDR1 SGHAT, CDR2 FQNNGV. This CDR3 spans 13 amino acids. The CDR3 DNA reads TGTGCCAGCAGCTTTGGCCCAGGGGAGACCCAGTACTTC. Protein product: CASSFGPGETQYF. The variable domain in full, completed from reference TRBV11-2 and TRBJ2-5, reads EAGVAQSPRYKIIEKRQSVAFWCNPISGHATLYWYQQILGQGPKLLIQFQNNGVVDDSQLPKDRFSAERLKGVDSTLKIQPAKLEDSAVYLCASSFGPGETQYFGPGTRLLVL.

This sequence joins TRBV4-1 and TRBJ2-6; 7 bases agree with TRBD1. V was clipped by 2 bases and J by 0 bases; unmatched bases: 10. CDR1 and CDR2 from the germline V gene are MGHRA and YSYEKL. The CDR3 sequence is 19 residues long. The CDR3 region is CASSQFTKGQYSGANVLTF. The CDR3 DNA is TGCGCCAGCAGCCAATTTACCAAGGGACAGTACTCTGGGGCCAACGTCCTGACTTTC.

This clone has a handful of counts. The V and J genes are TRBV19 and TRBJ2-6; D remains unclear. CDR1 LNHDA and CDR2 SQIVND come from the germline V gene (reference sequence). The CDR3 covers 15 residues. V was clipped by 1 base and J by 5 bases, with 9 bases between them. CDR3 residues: CASSIATNRANVLTF. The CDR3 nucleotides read TGTGCCAGTAGTATAGCCACTAACCGGGCCAACGTCCTGACTTTC.

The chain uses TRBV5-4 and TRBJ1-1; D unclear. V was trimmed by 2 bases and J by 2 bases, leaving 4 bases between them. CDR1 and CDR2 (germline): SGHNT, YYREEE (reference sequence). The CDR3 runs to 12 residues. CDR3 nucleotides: TGTGCCAGCAGCTTCGTTAACACTGAAGCTTTCTTT. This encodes CASSFVNTEAFF.

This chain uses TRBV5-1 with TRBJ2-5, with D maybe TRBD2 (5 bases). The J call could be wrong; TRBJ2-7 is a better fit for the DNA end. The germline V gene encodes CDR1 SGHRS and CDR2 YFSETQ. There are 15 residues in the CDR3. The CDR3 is CASSLVIGPGYEQYF. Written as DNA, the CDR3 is TGCGCCAGCAGCTTGGTGATTGGTCCGGGATACGAGCAGTACTTC.

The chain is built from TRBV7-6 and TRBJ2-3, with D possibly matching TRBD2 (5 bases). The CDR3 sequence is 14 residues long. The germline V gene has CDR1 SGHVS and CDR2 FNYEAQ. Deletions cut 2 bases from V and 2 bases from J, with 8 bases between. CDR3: CASSLTRPTDTQYF. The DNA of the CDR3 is TGTGCCAGCAGCTTAACTAGACCCACAGATACGCAGTATTTT.